This record covers a single TCR beta chain. What it binds is not known. The source of the sample is a study of radiotherapy plus CTLA-4 blockade in lung cancer. On the study more broadly: Among enrolled patients, roughly 18% responded and about 30% achieved disease control. Notes on the study in general: In blood, TCR clones derived from the tumor expanded after radiotherapy plus ipilimumab. According to reports, early shifts in blood T cell clones, alongside interferon-beta, forecast response most accurately.

The data were produced by immunoSEQ multiplex PCR, yet TCRdb's version contains in-frame clones alone and is incomplete. The data contain around 100,000 clones, roughly 74% of them singletons. CTLA-4 blockade with ipilimumab, together with focal radiation, was given to patients with chemo-refractory metastatic non-small-cell lung cancer. The CDR3 spans 15 residues. Germline V CDR1 and CDR2: MNHNS, SASEGT. With 7 bases clipped from V and 1 base from J, the junction kept 7 bases outside the gene matches. This chain joins TRBV6-1 and TRBJ2-7, with TRBD2 matching 10 bases. The receptor's source is a human donor with non-small cell lung cancer who had a partial response to radiotherapy plus ipilimumab. Some clones in this sample may be carry-over from other donors' samples. Sequences were derived from peripheral blood, sampled from a patient treated with radiotherapy plus ipilimumab. This chain's CDR3 is CASKIRTSGSYEQYF. DNA of the CDR3: TGTGCCAGCAAAATTAGGACTAGCGGTTCCTACGAGCAGTACTTC.